This passage covers 9 T cell receptor beta chains from one sample sequenced in a study of blood T cell repertoires in COVID-19. TCRdb's table, derived via immunoSEQ multiplex PCR, lists solely in-frame clones and lacks some. The table lists fewer than 120,000 clones, over 65% of them singletons. The sample comprised peripheral blood. The receptors shown here come from a woman older than 75 with acute or convalescent COVID-19.

The chain links TRBV5-4 to TRBJ2-5; 7 bases line up with TRBD2. The germline V gene has CDR1 SGHNT and CDR2 YYREEE (reference sequence). V dropped 10 bases and J dropped 0; count of bases not matched to a gene: 9. This CDR3 is 14 amino acids long. The CDR3, as DNA: TGTGCCCCCTCAATCGGGGGGTACCAAGAGACCCAGTACTTC. Translation gives CAPSIGGYQETQYF.

Here the CDR3 reads CASRPGRGEQYF. The CDR3 DNA follows: TGTGCCAGCAGACCCGGAAGGGGGGAGCAGTACTTC. J is TRBJ2-7 and V is TRBV28; perhaps TRBD1 as D (6 bases). The V end was cut by 6 bases, the J end by 7 bases, with 13 bases between. The CDR3 runs 12 residues. Germline V CDR1 and CDR2: MDHEN, SYDVKM.

V and J are TRBV5-1 and TRBJ1-3, with 8 bases lining up with TRBD1. In germline, CDR1 is SGHRS, CDR2 YFSETQ. Trimming took 0 bases from V and 4 from J; bases not matched to a gene: 9. The CDR3 has 17 amino acids. The CDR3 here is CASSLAPQDRGGNTIYF. CDR3 nucleotide sequence: TGCGCCAGCAGCTTGGCCCCTCAAGACAGGGGAGGAAACACCATATATTTT.

V usage is TRBV6-6 and J usage is TRBJ1-3; D remains unclear. The CDR3 is made up of 15 amino acids. The germline V gene has CDR1 MNHNY and CDR2 SVGAGI (reference sequence). With 2 bases removed from V and 2 bases from J, the gap between germline ends came to 10 bases. The CDR3 here is CASSYDSSTGNTIYF. The CDR3, as DNA: TGTGCCAGCAGTTACGATAGTAGTACTGGAAACACCATATATTTT.

There are a few counts of this clone. This sequence joins TRBV20-1 and TRBJ2-1; 8 bases match TRBD2. Germline V gene sequence: CDR1 DFQATT, CDR2 SNEGSKA (reference sequence). The CDR3 runs 17 residues. Trimming at V came to 3 bases and at J to 4 bases, leaving 14 bases not matched to a gene. In nucleotides, the CDR3 is TGCAGTGCTAGTAGCGCGGGGGGCCGAGCGCCTTACAATGAGCAGTTCTTC. It translates to CSASSAGGRAPYNEQFF.

This clone qualifies as medium-sized. The chain couples TRBV30 to TRBJ1-6; the match to TRBD1 covers 7 bases. The CDR3 covers 13 residues. Germline V gene sequence: CDR1 GTSNPN, CDR2 SVGIG (reference sequence). V was pared by 3 bases and J by 10 bases, with 6 bases of the junction left unmatched. The CDR3 is CAWRRQGDSPLHF. The CDR3 DNA is TGTGCCTGGAGGCGACAGGGAGACTCACCCCTCCACTTT. The full variable domain, rest sourced from reference TRBV30 and TRBJ1-6, is SQTIHQWPATLVQPVGSPLSLECTVEGTSNPNLYWYRQAAGRGLQLLFYSVGIGQISSEVPQNLSASRPQDRQFILSSKKLLLSDSGFYLCAWRRQGDSPLHFGNGTRLTVT.

V usage is TRBV27 and J usage is TRBJ1-2; no firm D call. The CDR3 consists of 16 residues. Trimming took off 2 bases at V and 0 bases at J, with 13 bases between the two ends. The germline V gene has CDR1 MNHEY and CDR2 SMNVEV (reference sequence). In nucleotides, the CDR3 is TGTGCCAGCAGTTTAAAGGTTGGGGAGTCTAACTATGGCTACACCTTC. It codes for CASSLKVGESNYGYTF.

The CDR3 is CASSQDAIGGANQPQHF. The DNA for the CDR3 is TGCGCCAGCAGCCAAGATGCAATAGGGGGGGCCAATCAGCCCCAGCATTTT. The chain joins TRBV4-1 to TRBJ1-5, with D tentatively TRBD1 (6 bases). Germline V gene lookup returns CDR1 MGHRA and CDR2 YSYEKL. This CDR3 comprises 17 residues. Trimming stripped 0 bases from V and 3 bases from J, with 15 bases between.

J is TRBJ1-6 and V is TRBV18, with 8 bases aligning to TRBD1. CDR3 size: 14 residues. The ends lost 3 bases at V and 10 bases at J; junction bases unmatched: 5. Germline-derived CDR1 and CDR2 are KGHSH and LQKENI. In DNA form, the CDR3 reads TGTGCCAGCTCACCCGGGACAGGCGGGTCACCCCTCCACTTT. Residues: CASSPGTGGSPLHF.